These 9 T cell receptor beta chains were sequenced from one sample in a study of T-cell memory formation after mild COVID-19. Via MiXCR, TCRdb re-called the 5' RACE reads, giving one row per CDR3 protein. The repertoire consists of under 400,000 distinct CDR3 sequences, with roughly 20% occurring once and the leading ten covering 12%. The material sequenced was PBMCs or a T cell subset sorted from them (not recorded which). Receptors originate from an adult woman who had mild COVID-19 (a few samples of this study predate the infection). Cell type and time point are not known.

The table lists this clonotype with a few counts. The V gene is TRBV6-1, the J gene TRBJ1-6; 7 bases agree with TRBD1. V lost 3 bases to trimming and J lost 9 bases; unmatched junction nucleotides: 14. Germline loops: CDR1 MNHNS, CDR2 SASEGT. The CDR3 loop spans 17 amino acids. The CDR3 loop reads CASSDRRGGDRVSPLHF. The CDR3 DNA is TGTGCCAGCAGTGATCGCCGAGGAGGGGACAGAGTTTCACCCCTCCACTTT.

The V gene is TRBV7-9, the J gene TRBJ2-3; the match to TRBD2 covers 9 bases. V shed 0 bases and J 5 bases; nucleotides not matched to a gene: 9. The germline V gene encodes CDR1 SEHNR and CDR2 FQNEAQ (reference sequence). The CDR3 consists of 17 residues. CDR3 bases: TGTGCCAGCAGCTTAGCGGATGCGGGAGGGCCGGGAGATACGCAGTATTTT. Its translation is CASSLADAGGPGDTQYF.

This clonotype came up a few times. V and J are TRBV12-3 or TRBV12-4 and TRBJ2-5; 7 positions match TRBD1. This CDR3 has 14 amino acids. The V segment lost 10 bases and the J segment 5 bases; nucleotides outside the gene matches: 13. CDR3 amino acids: CATRATGSRETQYF. The CDR3, as DNA: TGTGCCACCCGAGCGACAGGGAGCCGGGAGACCCAGTACTTC.

This clonotype has more than one count but fewer than ten. V and J are TRBV10-3 and TRBJ2-7; D perhaps matches TRBD1 (6 bases). This CDR3 spans 12 amino acids. Germline V gene sequence: CDR1 ENHRY, CDR2 SYGVKD. The germline V and J ends were trimmed by 4 bases and 2 bases, with 6 bases remaining between them. As DNA, the CDR3 is TGTGCCATCAGTGGACAGGCCTACGAGCAGTACTTC. Its translation is CAISGQAYEQYF.

There are a few counts of this clonotype. The gene calls are TRBV5-1 and TRBJ1-1, with D tentatively TRBD1 (5 bases). V lost 4 bases to trimming and J lost 0 bases, with 10 bases between them. Germline V gene lookup returns CDR1 SGHRS and CDR2 YFSETQ. CDR3 length equals 14 residues. The chain's CDR3 is CASSVQVMNTEAFF. CDR3 DNA sequence: TGCGCCAGCAGCGTACAGGTAATGAACACTGAAGCTTTCTTT. The full variable domain, with the rest looked up from reference TRBV5-1 and TRBJ1-1, is KAGVTQTPRYLIKTRGQQVTLSCSPISGHRSVSWYQQTPGQGLQFLFEYFSETQRNKGNFPGRFSGRQFSNSRSEMNVSTLELGDSALYLCASSVQVMNTEAFFGQGTRLTVV.

V usage is TRBV12-5 and J usage is TRBJ1-1, with D perhaps matching TRBD1 (6 bases). Germline CDR1 reads LGHNT; CDR2 reads FRNRAP. This CDR3 is 17 amino acids long. Deletions cut 5 bases from V and 4 bases from J, with 23 bases between. CDR3 in amino acids: CASGLGPVGAVSTEAFF. The DNA of the CDR3 is TGTGCTAGTGGTCTAGGCCCTGTGGGGGCCGTGAGCACTGAAGCTTTCTTT.

The chain employs TRBV5-1 and TRBJ1-3; D unresolved. Trimming left V 0 bases short and J 4 bases short, with 8 bases between. The CDR3 runs 14 residues. Germline CDR1 reads SGHRS; CDR2 reads YFSETQ. CDR3 coding DNA: TGCGCCAGCAGCTTGGGGGAGAGCGGAAACACCATATATTTT. It specifies CASSLGESGNTIYF.

The V and J genes are TRBV12-3 or TRBV12-4 and TRBJ1-5; TRBD1 matches at 8 bases. V lost 3 bases and J lost 6; bases outside the gene matches: 7. The CDR3 spans 15 residues. The CDR3 loop is CASSFNRGASQPQHF. The CDR3 DNA reads TGTGCCAGCAGTTTTAACAGGGGGGCCAGTCAGCCCCAGCATTTT.

This clonotype was found many times. The chain couples TRBV20-1 to TRBJ1-1; possible D gene TRBD1, 5 bases. Germline assignment: CDR1 DFQATT and CDR2 SNEGSKA (reference sequence). V lost 2 bases, J lost 0 bases, and 13 bases lay in between. The CDR3 totals 15 residues. In DNA form, the CDR3 reads TGCAGTGCTAGAACCAGGGAAGGGGTGAACACTGAAGCTTTCTTT. It is translated as CSARTREGVNTEAFF.